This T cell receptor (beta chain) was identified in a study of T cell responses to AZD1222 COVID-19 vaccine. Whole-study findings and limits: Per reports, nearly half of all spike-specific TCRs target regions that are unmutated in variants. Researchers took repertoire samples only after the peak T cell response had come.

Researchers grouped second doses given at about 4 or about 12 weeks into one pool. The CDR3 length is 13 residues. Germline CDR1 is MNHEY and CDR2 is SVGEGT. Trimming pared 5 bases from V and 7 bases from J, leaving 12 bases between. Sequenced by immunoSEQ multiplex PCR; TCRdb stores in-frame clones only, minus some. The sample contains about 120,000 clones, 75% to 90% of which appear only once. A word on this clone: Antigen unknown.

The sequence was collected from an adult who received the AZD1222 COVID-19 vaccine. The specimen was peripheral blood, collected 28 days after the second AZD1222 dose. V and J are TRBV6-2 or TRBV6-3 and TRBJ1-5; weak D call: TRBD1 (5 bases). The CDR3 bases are TGTGCCAGCAGTAGGGGAATTGGACAGCCCCAGCATTTT. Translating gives CASSRGIGQPQHF.